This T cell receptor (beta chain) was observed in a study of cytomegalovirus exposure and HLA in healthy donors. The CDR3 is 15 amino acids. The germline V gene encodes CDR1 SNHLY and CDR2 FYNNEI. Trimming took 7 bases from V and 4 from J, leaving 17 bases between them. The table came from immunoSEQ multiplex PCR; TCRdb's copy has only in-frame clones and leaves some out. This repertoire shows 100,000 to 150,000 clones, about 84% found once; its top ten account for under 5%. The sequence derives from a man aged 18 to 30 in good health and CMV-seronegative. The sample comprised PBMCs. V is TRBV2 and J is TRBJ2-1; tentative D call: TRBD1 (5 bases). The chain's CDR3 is CASNRQRGTYNEQFF. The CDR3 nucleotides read TGTGCCAGCAACCGACAAAGGGGAACGTACAATGAGCAGTTCTTC.